These T cell receptor beta chains were read from a single sample in a study of shared clonotypes between healthy human individuals. Sequenced by immunoSEQ multiplex PCR; TCRdb stores in-frame clones only, minus some. The data hold 2 million to 2.5 million clones, with approximately 93% observed a single time. Sequenced material: naive CD4+ T cells from PBMCs. These receptor sequences come from a man aged 18 to 30 in good health. Some clones in this sample may be carry-over from other donors' samples. Each CDR3 is given with its conserved first and last residue. The D gene is left open where the match is weak. A row's size may be missing; if present it is once, few, many or a size class.

length	D	size	V	J	CDR3	DNA
14	.	.	TRBV2	TRBJ2-5	CASSGQERRETQYF	TGTGCCAGCAGTGGACAGGAGCGTAGAGAGACCCAGTACTTC
13	TRBD1	.	TRBV5-4	TRBJ1-1	CASSLGQGPEAFF	TGTGCCAGCAGCCTGGGACAGGGACCTGAAGCTTTCTTT
14	TRBD1	once	TRBV6-5	TRBJ2-7	CASRPTGNSYEQYF	TGTGCCAGCAGGCCGACAGGGAATAGCTACGAGCAGTACTTC
11	TRBD2	.	TRBV28	TRBJ2-7	CASSRGDEQYF	TGTGCCAGCAGTCGGGGGGACGAGCAGTACTTC
13	.	few	TRBV27	TRBJ2-7	CASSFLDTYEQYF	TGTGCCAGCAGTTTCCTCGATACCTACGAGCAGTACTTC
14	.	.	TRBV9	TRBJ2-5	CASSVGVDGETQYF	TGTGCCAGCAGCGTAGGGGTTGACGGCGAGACCCAGTACTTC
19	TRBD2	.	TRBV19	TRBJ2-1	CASSSGSGGLALYYNEQFF	TGTGCCAGTAGTAGCGGGTCCGGGGGACTAGCGCTCTACTACAATGAGCAGTTCTTC
14	.	.	TRBV4-1	TRBJ1-3	CASSQQGPGNTIYF	TGCGCCAGCAGCCAACAGGGGCCAGGAAACACCATATATTTT
15	TRBD1	.	TRBV27	TRBJ1-5	CASSQDRGNNQPQHF	TGTGCCAGCAGTCAGGACAGGGGGAACAATCAGCCCCAGCATTTT
14	TRBD1	.	TRBV18	TRBJ2-1	CASSPTTGDNEQFF	TGTGCCAGCTCGCCGACGACAGGGGATAATGAGCAGTTCTTC
15	.	once	TRBV28	TRBJ1-5	CASSLLGSANQPQHF	TGTGCCAGCAGTTTATTAGGGTCGGCGAATCAGCCCCAGCATTTT
13	.	.	TRBV28	TRBJ1-2	CASSDVVLYGYTF	TGTGCCAGCAGTGACGTAGTGCTCTATGGCTACACCTTC
19	TRBD1	.	TRBV7-9	TRBJ1-5	CASSLAPGTGEFGNQPQHF	TGTGCCAGCAGCTTAGCCCCCGGGACAGGGGAGTTTGGGAATCAGCCCCAGCATTTT
16	.	.	TRBV29-1	TRBJ2-1	CSVVVSGLLGYNEQFF	TGCAGCGTTGTAGTTAGCGGACTGTTAGGCTACAATGAGCAGTTCTTC